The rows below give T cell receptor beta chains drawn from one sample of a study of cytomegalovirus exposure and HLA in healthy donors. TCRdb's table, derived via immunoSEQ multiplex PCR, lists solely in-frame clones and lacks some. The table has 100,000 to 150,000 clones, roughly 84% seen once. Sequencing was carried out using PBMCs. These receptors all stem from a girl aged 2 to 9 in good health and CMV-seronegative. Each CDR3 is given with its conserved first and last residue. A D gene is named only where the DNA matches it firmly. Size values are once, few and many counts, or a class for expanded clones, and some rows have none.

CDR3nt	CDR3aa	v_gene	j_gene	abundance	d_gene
TGCGCCAGCAGCTTGGACAGGGTGGTAGATACGCAGTATTTT	CASSLDRVVDTQYF	TRBV5-1	TRBJ2-3	.	.
TGTGCCAGCAGCGAAACGACAGGAGCCTACGAGCAGTACTTC	CASSETTGAYEQYF	TRBV4-2	TRBJ2-7	.	.
TGTGCCAGCTCCATAGGGGCGCGGGAGTACGAGCAGTACTTC	CASSIGAREYEQYF	TRBV19	TRBJ2-7	.	TRBD2
TGTGCCAGCAGCCAACAGGGGTTCCAAGAGACCCAGTACTTC	CASSQQGFQETQYF	TRBV6-4	TRBJ2-5	.	TRBD1
TGTGCCAGCAGCCTAACAGGGTTAAACGAGCAGTACTTC	CASSLTGLNEQYF	TRBV5-6	TRBJ2-7	few	.
TGTGCCAGCAGTGAATGGGAGGGCGGCAATCAGCCCCAGCATTTT	CASSEWEGGNQPQHF	TRBV6-1	TRBJ1-5	.	.
TGTGCCAGTAGCCTATGGGGCGACAATGAGCAGTTCTTC	CASSLWGDNEQFF	TRBV19	TRBJ2-1	.	.
TGTGCCAGCAGCTCCCGGGACAGGGCGTCTGGAAACACCATATATTTT	CASSSRDRASGNTIYF	TRBV7-8	TRBJ1-3	.	TRBD1
TGTGCCAGCAGTAATCTCGTCTTACTAGCGTCCGAGCAGTACTTC	CASSNLVLLASEQYF	TRBV2	TRBJ2-7	.	TRBD2
TGTGCCAGCAGCGTAGGGGGGCTAGCGGGGCTTATGGAGACCCAGTACTTC	CASSVGGLAGLMETQYF	TRBV9	TRBJ2-5	.	TRBD2